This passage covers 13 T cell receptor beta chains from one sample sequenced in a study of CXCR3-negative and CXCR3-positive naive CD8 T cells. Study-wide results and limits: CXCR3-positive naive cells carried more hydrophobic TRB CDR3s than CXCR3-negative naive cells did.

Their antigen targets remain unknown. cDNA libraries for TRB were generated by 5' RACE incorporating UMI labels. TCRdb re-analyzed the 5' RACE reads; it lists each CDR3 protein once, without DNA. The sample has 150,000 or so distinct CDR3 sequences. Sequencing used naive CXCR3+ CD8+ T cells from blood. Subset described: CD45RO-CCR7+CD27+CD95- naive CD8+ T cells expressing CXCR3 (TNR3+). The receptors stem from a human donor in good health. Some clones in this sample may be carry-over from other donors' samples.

This chain's CDR3 is CAISELGQTIYGYTF. This chain links TRBV10-3 with TRBJ1-2; TCRdb's D call, TRBD1, is unchecked because there is no DNA. CDR1 ENHRY and CDR2 SYGVKD come from the germline V gene. The length of the CDR3 is 15 residues.

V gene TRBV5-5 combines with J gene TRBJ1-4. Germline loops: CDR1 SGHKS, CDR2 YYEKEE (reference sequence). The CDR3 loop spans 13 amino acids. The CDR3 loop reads CASSLRTDRELFF.

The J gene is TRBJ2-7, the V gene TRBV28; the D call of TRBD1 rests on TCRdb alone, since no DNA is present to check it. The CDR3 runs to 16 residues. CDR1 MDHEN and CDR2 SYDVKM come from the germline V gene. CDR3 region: CASSFISSQGGYEQYF.

The CDR3 sequence is CSARANGDRAQETQYF. The genes are TRBV20-1 and TRBJ2-5; lacking DNA, the TRBD1 call made by TCRdb goes unchecked. The CDR3 has 16 residues. The germline gives CDR1 DFQATT, CDR2 SNEGSKA (reference sequence).

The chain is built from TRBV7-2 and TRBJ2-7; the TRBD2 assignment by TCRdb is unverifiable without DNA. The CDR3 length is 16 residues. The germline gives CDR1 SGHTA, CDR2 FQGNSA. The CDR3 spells CASSLIRSSGSYEQYF. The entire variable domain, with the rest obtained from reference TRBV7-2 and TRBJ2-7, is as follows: GAGVSQSPSNKVTEKGKDVELRCDPISGHTALYWYRQSLGQGLEFLIYFQGNSAPDKSGLPSDRFSAERTGGSVSTLTIQRTQQEDSAVYLCASSLIRSSGSYEQYFGPGTRLTVT.

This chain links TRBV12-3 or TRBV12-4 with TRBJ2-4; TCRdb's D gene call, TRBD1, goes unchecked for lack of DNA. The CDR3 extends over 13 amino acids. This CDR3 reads CASGRGGHDIQYF.

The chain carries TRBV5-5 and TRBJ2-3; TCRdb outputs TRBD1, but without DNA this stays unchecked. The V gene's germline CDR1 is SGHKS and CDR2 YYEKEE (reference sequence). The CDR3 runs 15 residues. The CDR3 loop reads CASSLFWGPGDTQYF.

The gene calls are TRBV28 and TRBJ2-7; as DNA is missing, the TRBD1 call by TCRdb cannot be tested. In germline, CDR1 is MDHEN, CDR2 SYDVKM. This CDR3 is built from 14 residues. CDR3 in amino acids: CASSTGSSSYEQYF. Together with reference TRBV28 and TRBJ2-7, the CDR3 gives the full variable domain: DVKVTQSSRYLVKRTGEKVFLECVQDMDHENMFWYRQDPGLGLRLIYFSYDVKMKEKGDIPEGYSVSREKKERFSLILESASTNQTSMYLCASSTGSSSYEQYFGPGTRLTVT.

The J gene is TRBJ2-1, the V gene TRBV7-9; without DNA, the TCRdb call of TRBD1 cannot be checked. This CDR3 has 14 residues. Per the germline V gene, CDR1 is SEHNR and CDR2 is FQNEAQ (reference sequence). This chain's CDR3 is CASSLVEGDNEQFF.

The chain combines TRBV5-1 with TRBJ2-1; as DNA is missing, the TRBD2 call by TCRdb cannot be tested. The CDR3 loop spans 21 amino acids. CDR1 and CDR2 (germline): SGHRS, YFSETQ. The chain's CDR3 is CASSLVGLAGGGIGSYNEQFF.

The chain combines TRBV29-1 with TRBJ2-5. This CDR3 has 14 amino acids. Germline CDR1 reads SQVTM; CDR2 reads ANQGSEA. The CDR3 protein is CSVLSDNRFETQYF.

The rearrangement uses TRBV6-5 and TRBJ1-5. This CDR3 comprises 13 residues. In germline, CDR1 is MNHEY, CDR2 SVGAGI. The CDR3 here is CASSYAEDQPQHF.

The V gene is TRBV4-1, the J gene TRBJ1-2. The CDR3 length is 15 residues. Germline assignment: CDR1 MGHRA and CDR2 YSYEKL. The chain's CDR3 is CASSHEPGTSYGYTF.